This T cell receptor (beta chain) comes out of a study of immune characteristics of hereditary and idiopathic chronic pancreatitis. Trimming took off 2 bases at V and 10 bases at J, with 15 bases between the two ends. This CDR3 spans 15 amino acids. Germline CDR1 reads MNHEY; CDR2 reads SVGAGI. Clones were read by immunoSEQ multiplex PCR, and TCRdb kept only the in-frame ones, dropping some. The repertoire consists of about 14,000 clones, with 70% to 75% occurring once and the leading ten covering about 14%. Chronic pancreatitis tissue was collected during total pancreatectomy with islet autotransplantation. There are a few counts of this clone.

Sequencing was carried out using pancreas tissue with hereditary chronic pancreatitis. This sequence joins TRBV6-5 and TRBJ1-6; D unresolved. The clonotype originates from a human donor with chronic pancreatitis. The CDR3 DNA reads as TGTGCCAGCAGTTACGAGTGGGGAATAGGGTCACCCCTCCACTTT. Translated: CASSYEWGIGSPLHF.